Here is one T cell receptor (beta chain) with its context. The specificity of this receptor is unknown. No much larger clonotype is one base removed from it; base qualities were not supplied. The data belong to a study of T cell responses to AZD1222 COVID-19 vaccine (dated by TCRdb to 2020 to 2023). A note on the overall study: TCR sequencing covered about 230 trial participants: about 210 given two doses of AZD1222 and 26 given two doses of MenACWY control vaccine. Trial participants were enrolled by age into subgroups of 18-55, 56-69 and 70-plus years, and around 140, 26 and 57 TCR-sequenced participants, respectively, were included in these subgroups.

The CDR3 contains 14 residues, cysteine and phenylalanine counted. The read is trimmed to its CDR3 DNA, 42 bases read in frame from base 1. V gives up 3 bases and J gives up 8 bases, and the segment between their germline ends measures 15 bases. CDR1 SGDLS and CDR2 YYNGEE were looked up in the germline V gene. The time point label here, explained by the study, means: about 28 days (+/-7) after the second vaccine dose. AZD1222 recipients whose second dose came at about 4 weeks and those whose second dose came at about 12 weeks were combined into one group, since spike-specific TCR depth and breadth did not differ between the two schedules. Vaccinee samples were obtained from the UK trials COV001 and COV002, which included a single-blind randomized controlled phase 2/3 trial of AZD1222 (ChAdOx1 nCoV-19) in healthy adults. For TCRbeta chain sequencing, PBMC samples were collected from trial participants at day 0 and at day 28 after the second dose.

The CDR3 regions of human TCRbeta chains were analyzed by immunosequencing. The authors processed their data as follows. TCRs in the repertoires were matched against a reference library of SARS-CoV-2-specific TCRs that had been generated with the MIRA antigen-specificity platform. Breadth meant the fraction of unique TCRs that were SARS-CoV-2-associated, whereas depth meant the fraction of total T cells that were SARS-CoV-2-associated. Using the MIRA data, every spike-specific TCR was mapped to the spike region that the TCR reacted to and assigned to either a CD4 or a CD8 class. Log10-transformed breadth and depth values were compared by one-way ANOVA with Sidak's multiple comparisons tests. The table was pulled from immuneACCESS by TCRdb, which kept in-frame rearrangements only. Such tables lose some clones; where checked, under half of the loss comes from unresolved V genes, and the rest has no known cause. V and J calls and clone size are copied from that table; D and trimming were computed from the DNA. This sample holds some 73,000 clones; roughly nine tenths were observed only once. The ten largest clones represent about a tenth of the sample.

Overall study results and their limits: Because no day 14 peak-response samples were available, the repertoires could be characterized only after the peak T cell response. Conclusions about previously exposed vaccinees were limited because only six or seven AZD1222 recipients were SARS-CoV-2 seropositive at baseline. After two AZD1222 doses, spike-specific TCR breadth and depth were significantly higher than at day 0 and than in MenACWY recipients. The vaccine-associated CD4 TCRs covered the entire spike protein, and the dominant responses fell in regions 160-218 and 743-854. Reportedly, close to half of the unique spike-specific TCRs recognized epitopes lying outside the regions that are mutated in the B.1.351 and B.1.1.7 variants. In the small 56-69-year group, the increase in depth fell short of significance, most likely because of low power. Participants were mostly white British and included more females than males, and it was suggested by the authors that clonal diversity may have been underestimated.

The sample in question was peripheral blood, obtained 28 days after the second AZD1222 dose. The TCR sequence derives from an adult who received the AZD1222 COVID-19 vaccine. This sequence uses TRBV9 and TRBJ1-3; the best D guess is TRBD1, with 6 bases matching. The CDR3 protein is CASSEGGPGDTIYF. In nucleotide form, the sequence is TGTGCCAGCAGCGAGGGGGGCCCCGGAGACACCATATATTTT.